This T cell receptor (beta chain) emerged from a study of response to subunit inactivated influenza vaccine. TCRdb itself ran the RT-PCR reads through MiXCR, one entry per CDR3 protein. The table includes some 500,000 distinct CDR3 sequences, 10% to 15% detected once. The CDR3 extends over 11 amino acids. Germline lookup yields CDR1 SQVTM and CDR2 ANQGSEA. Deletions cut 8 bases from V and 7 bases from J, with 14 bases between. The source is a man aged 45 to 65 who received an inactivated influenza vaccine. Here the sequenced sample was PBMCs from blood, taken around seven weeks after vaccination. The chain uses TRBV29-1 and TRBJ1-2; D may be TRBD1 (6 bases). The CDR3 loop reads CSYRDRTGYTF. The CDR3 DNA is TGCAGCTACCGCGACAGGACTGGCTACACCTTC.